These 3 T cell receptor beta chains were all obtained from the same sample, sequenced in a study of T cell responses to AZD1222 COVID-19 vaccine. TCRdb's table, derived via immunoSEQ multiplex PCR, lists solely in-frame clones and lacks some. This sample has about 110,000 clones; roughly 92% occur once, and the top ten carry around 2.5%. The specimen was peripheral blood, collected 28 days after the second AZD1222 dose. The receptors shown here come from an adult who received the AZD1222 COVID-19 vaccine.

The CDR3 nucleotides read TGTGCCAGCACCCTTCCCGGTCGGGAGAACTATGGCTACACCTTC. It yields the protein CASTLPGRENYGYTF. V gene TRBV7-8 combines with J gene TRBJ1-2; D is ambiguous. The V and J ends lost 7 bases and 2 bases respectively, with 17 bases between them. CDR1 and CDR2 from the germline V gene are SGHVS and FQNEAQ. This CDR3 has 15 amino acids.

The V and J genes are TRBV10-3 and TRBJ2-1; TRBD2 might be the D (5 bases). The ends were cut back, 4 bases at V and 0 bases at J, with 10 bases in the middle. Germline V gene data show CDR1 as ENHRY and CDR2 as SYGVKD. The CDR3 is 15 amino acids. In DNA, the CDR3 is TGTGCCATCAGTGGGAGCGGAAGCTCCTACAATGAGCAGTTCTTC. It codes for CAISGSGSSYNEQFF.

The chain links TRBV3-1 (or the pseudogene TRBV3-2) to TRBJ1-1, with 8 bases identical to TRBD1. V shed 3 bases and J 11 bases; nucleotides not matched to a gene: 5. The CDR3 is made up of 12 amino acids. Per germline, CDR1 LGHDT and CDR2 YNNKEL (reference sequence). In DNA form, the CDR3 reads TGTGCCAGCAGCCAGCAGGGGGCGAGGGCTTTCTTT. Residues: CASSQQGARAFF.